This record covers a single T cell receptor beta chain. Its antigen remains unknown. Repertoires were generated with immunoSEQ multiplex PCR, while TCRdb's copy carries only in-frame clones and drops some. This table has approximately 410,000 clones, 70% to 90% appearing once. This CDR3 spans 14 amino acids. Trimming left V 4 bases short and J 4 bases short, with 11 bases between. CDR1 and CDR2 (germline): SGHRS, YFSETQ. Indicated treatment: around 19 received Ad26.COV2.S at low or high dose, single or two shots; roughly five received placebo; per-sample allocation not given. Day 63 following the first vaccine or placebo injection was when the samples were taken. An 18-55-year-old adult in Boston served as donor. This sample stems from a study of Ad26.COV2.S vaccination and SARS-CoV-2 variants. Study observations and caveats: Higher spike-specific TCR breadth was found in vaccine recipients than in placebo recipients.

Sample: peripheral blood, taken in a trial of Ad26.COV2.S vaccine versus placebo. The chain carries TRBV5-1 and TRBJ2-2, with a weak D call TRBD1 (5 bases). The TCR comes from a person aged 18-65 years who received the Ad26.COV2.S COVID-19 vaccine or a placebo. The CDR3 DNA is TGCGCCAGCAGCGCTCAGGGATCCACCGGGGAGCTGTTTTTT. Translation: CASSAQGSTGELFF.